This TCR beta chain was sequenced in a study of blood T cell repertoires in COVID-19 (dated by TCRdb to about 2020). Describing the broader study: Samples covering the acute and convalescent phases of COVID-19 were provided by collaborators in the United States, Italy and Spain. A freely available public database, intended as a resource for researchers studying the immune response to SARS-CoV-2, is where the repertoires were released. The prospective study material was composed of cDNA or gDNA derived from T cells, B-cell-depleted T cells, or PBMCs. Nearly every sample came with metadata listing a de-identified subject ID, COVID-19 status, age in years and sex. Subjects who had been exposed to COVID-19, were actively infected with it, or had recovered from it provided the deeply sampled blood TCRbeta repertoires that made up the dataset. HLA class I and class II types, where available, came from metadata supplied by the sample provider rather than from assay-based typing. The samples were drawn from the first 160 participants of the ongoing ImmuneRACE study and from over a thousand subjects provided by 6 global collaborators.

Another Seattle source contributed samples from volunteer blood donors who had recovered from COVID-19. Each collaborating institution followed its own protocols to collect whole blood in K2EDTA tubes. For TCRbeta analysis, collaborator samples were shipped as frozen whole blood, as isolated PBMCs, or as DNA extracted from either sample type. Results the study describes overall, beyond this receptor: Clinical and demographic metadata were provided uncurated, with the amount varying by source and participant.

TCRbeta CDR3 regions were amplified from genomic DNA by means of the immunoSEQ Assay, a bias-controlled multiplex PCR. Turning to the authors' computational methods: The number of nucleated cells in each sample was estimated from the amplification of reference gene primers within the assay. To quantify the absolute abundance of each unique TCRbeta CDR3 rearrangement, sequence reads were collapsed and filtered. Productive Simpson clonality was computed per sample as the square root of Simpson's diversity index over productive rearrangements. TCRdb took this table from immuneACCESS and kept in-frame rearrangements with V and J called. Such tables lack part of the clones; where checked against another copy, unresolved V genes explain under half of the gap, and the rest is unexplained. The V and J calls and clone size were taken over from that table, and D and trimming were inferred from the DNA. For this sample the table gives 250,000 to 350,000 clones, of which about nine tenths were detected only once. Together, the top ten hold 0.85% to 1% of the sample.

The germline V end is reduced by 4 bases and the J end by 7 bases; junction bases left unmatched: 2. Based on the germline V gene, the CDR1 and CDR2 sequences are SGDLS and YYNGEE. The CDR3 spans 13 residues, from the cysteine through the phenylalanine. Solely the CDR3 DNA is kept, with 39 bases framed from the first base. Worth noting for this clone: Its antigen remains unidentified. No per-base quality is available; no much larger clone lies one base away.

This TCR came from a woman in her 40s who had recovered from COVID-19. The chain is encoded by TRBV9 joined to TRBJ2-1, with 10 central nucleotides matching TRBD1. The sequenced sample consisted of peripheral blood. DNA sequence: TGTGCCAGCAGCCCGGACAGGGGGAATGAGCAGTTCTTC. Its translation reads: CASSPDRGNEQFF.